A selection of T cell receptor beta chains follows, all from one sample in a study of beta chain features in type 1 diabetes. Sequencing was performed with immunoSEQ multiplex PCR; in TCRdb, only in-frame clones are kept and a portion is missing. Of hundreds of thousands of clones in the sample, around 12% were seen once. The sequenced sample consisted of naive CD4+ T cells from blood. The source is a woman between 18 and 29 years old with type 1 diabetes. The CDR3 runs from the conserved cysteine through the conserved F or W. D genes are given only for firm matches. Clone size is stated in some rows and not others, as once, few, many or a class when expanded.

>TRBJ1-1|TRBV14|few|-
TGTGCCAGCAGCCAAGTTTGGGGCGGCACTGAAGCTTTCTTT
CASSQVWGGTEAFF
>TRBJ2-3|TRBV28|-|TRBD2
TGTGCCAGCAGTTCGGGGGGAGCTGGCGCAGATACGCAGTATTTT
CASSSGGAGADTQYF
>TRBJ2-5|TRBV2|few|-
TGTGCCAGCCTCCGGGATGAGACCCAGTACTTC
CASLRDETQYF
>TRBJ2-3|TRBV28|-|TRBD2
TGTGCCAGCAGTACTAGCGGATTTCTAGGAGATACGCAGTATTTT
CASSTSGFLGDTQYF
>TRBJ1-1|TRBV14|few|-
TGTGCCAGCAGCCGTCCAGGGCAGACTGAAGCTTTCTTT
CASSRPGQTEAFF
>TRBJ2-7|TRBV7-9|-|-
TGTGCCAGCAGCTTATCGAGCGGTCCCTACGAGCAGTACTTC
CASSLSSGPYEQYF
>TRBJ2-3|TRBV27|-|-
TGTGCCAGCAGCACCCTAGTAACAGATACGCAGTATTTT
CASSTLVTDTQYF
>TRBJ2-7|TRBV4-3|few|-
TGCGCCAGCAGGGGACTGTCCTACGAGCAGTACTTC
CASRGLSYEQYF
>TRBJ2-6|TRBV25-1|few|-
TGTGCCAGCATTAATAATGGGGCCAACGTCCTGACTTTC
CASINNGANVLTF
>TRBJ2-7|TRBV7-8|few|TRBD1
TGTGCCAGCAGCTTAAACAGGGGCGGCTACGAGCAGTACTTC
CASSLNRGGYEQYF
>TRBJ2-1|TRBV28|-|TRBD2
TGTGCCAGCAGTCCAACCATGGGAGGGAACTCCTACAATGAGCAGTTCTTC
CASSPTMGGNSYNEQFF
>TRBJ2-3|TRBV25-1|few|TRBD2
TGTGCCACCAACCCCGGGACTAGCGGGAGAACGACAGATACGCAGTATTTT
CATNPGTSGRTTDTQYF
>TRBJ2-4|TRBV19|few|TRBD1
TGTGCCAGTAGCGGCAGGGGGTTAAACATTCAGTACTTC
CASSGRGLNIQYF
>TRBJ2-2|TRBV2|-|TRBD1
TGTGCCAGCAGAAGGGGGACAGCGAACACCGGGGAGCTGTTTTTT
CASRRGTANTGELFF
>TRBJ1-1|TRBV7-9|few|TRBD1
TGTGCCAGCAGCGCCTGGGACAGGGGGCGTACTGAAGCTTTCTTT
CASSAWDRGRTEAFF
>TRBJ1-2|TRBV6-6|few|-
TGTGCCAGCAGGTCCCAGGGGCAGGGAGTTCCCTATGGCTACACCTTC
CASRSQGQGVPYGYTF
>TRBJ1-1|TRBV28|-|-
TGTGCCAGCAGGGGCCCGCGGGACACTGAAGCTTTCTTT
CASRGPRDTEAFF
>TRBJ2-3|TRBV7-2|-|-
TGTGCCAGCAGCTTATGGCAGGGGCTAGCAGATACGCAGTATTTT
CASSLWQGLADTQYF
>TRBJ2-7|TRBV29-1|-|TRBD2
TGCAGCGTTGGTCTGGGCGGGGGCTCCTACGAGCAGTACTTC
CSVGLGGGSYEQYF
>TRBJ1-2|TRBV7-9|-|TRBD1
TGTGCCAGCAGCTCCCGACAGGGCAACTATGGCTACACCTTC
CASSSRQGNYGYTF
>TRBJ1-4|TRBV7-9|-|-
TGTGCCAGCAGCCCACTGGAAAAACTGTTTTTT
CASSPLEKLFF
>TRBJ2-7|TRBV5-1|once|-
TGCGCCAGCAGCTTAAGGGGGAGCTACGAGCAGTACTTC
CASSLRGSYEQYF
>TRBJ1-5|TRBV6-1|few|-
TGTGCCAGCAGTGAAGCCACGACAGTGTTTCAGCCCCAGCATTTT
CASSEATTVFQPQHF
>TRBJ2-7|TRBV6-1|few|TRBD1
TGTGCCAGCAGGCCCGGACAGGGGGACCTCTACGAGCAGTACTTC
CASRPGQGDLYEQYF
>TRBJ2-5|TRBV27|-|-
TGTGCCAGCAGTCGGAAGGGGGTAATGGTGGAGACCCAGTACTTC
CASSRKGVMVETQYF
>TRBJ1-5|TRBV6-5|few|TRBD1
TGTGCCAGCAGCATGGGACAGGGGCTTTATCAGCCCCAGCATTTT
CASSMGQGLYQPQHF
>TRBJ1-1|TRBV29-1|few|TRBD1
TGCAGCGTTGTTGTCAGGGGGCCCAAGGGCACTGAAGCTTTCTTT
CSVVVRGPKGTEAFF
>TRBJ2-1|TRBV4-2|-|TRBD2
TGTGCCAGCAGCCCCCGGGCTAGCGGGATCCACAATGAGCAGTTCTTC
CASSPRASGIHNEQFF
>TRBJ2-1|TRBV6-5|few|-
TGTGCCAGCGGCTGGAGCTCCTACAATGAGCAGTTCTTC
CASGWSSYNEQFF
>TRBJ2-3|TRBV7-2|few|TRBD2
TGTGCCAGCAGCTGGGGACTAGCGCATAGCACAGATACGCAGTATTTT
CASSWGLAHSTDTQYF
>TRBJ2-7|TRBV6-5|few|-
TGTGCCAGCAGTTTATATCAGGGTACGAGTTACGAGCAGTACTTC
CASSLYQGTSYEQYF
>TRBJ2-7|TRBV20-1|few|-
TGCAGTGCTAGTTCAGGCAACGAGCAGTACTTC
CSASSGNEQYF
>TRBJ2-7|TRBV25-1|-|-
TGTGCCACCGCGCGTGCAGGGATGTACGAGCAGTACTTC
CATARAGMYEQYF
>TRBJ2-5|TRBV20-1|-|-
TGCAGTGCTAGTCCGCAAGAGACCCAGTACTTC
CSASPQETQYF
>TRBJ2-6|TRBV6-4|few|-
TGTGCCAGCAGTCCCCTACCCCTCTCTGGGGCCAACGTCCTGACTTTC
CASSPLPLSGANVLTF
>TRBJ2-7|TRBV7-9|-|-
TGTGCCAGCAGCTTGAAAGGGGTCTACGAGCAGTACTTC
CASSLKGVYEQYF
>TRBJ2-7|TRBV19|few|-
TGTGCCAGTAGCCGACAGAACTCCTACGAGCAGTACTTC
CASSRQNSYEQYF
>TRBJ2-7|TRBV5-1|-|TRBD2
TGCGCCACAAAAAGGACTAGCGGGAATGTCTACGAGCAGTACTTC
CATKRTSGNVYEQYF
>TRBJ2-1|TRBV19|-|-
TGTGCCAGTAGTATCGGTCCCTACAATGAGCAGTTCTTC
CASSIGPYNEQFF
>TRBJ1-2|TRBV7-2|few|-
TGTGCCAGCAGCTTTGGGAGAGACTATGGCTACACCTTC
CASSFGRDYGYTF
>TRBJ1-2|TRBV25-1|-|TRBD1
TGTGCCAGCAACGGACAGGAGTTCTTCTATGGCTACACCTTC
CASNGQEFFYGYTF
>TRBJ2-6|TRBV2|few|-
TGTGCCAGCAGTGTGGAGTATAGCTCTGGGGCCAACGTCCTGACTTTC
CASSVEYSSGANVLTF
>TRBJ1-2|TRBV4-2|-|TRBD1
TGTGCCAGCAGCCCGGGATCGACAGGGGGCAATGGCTACACCTTC
CASSPGSTGGNGYTF
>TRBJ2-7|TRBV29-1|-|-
TGCAGCGCTGGAGTGATCGGGGGAGCCTACGAGCAGTACTTC
CSAGVIGGAYEQYF
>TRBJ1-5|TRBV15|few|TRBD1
TGTGCCACCAGCAGAGGACTCGTCGGGACAGGGTATCAGCCCCAGCATTTT
CATSRGLVGTGYQPQHF
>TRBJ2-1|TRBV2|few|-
TGTGCCACTCGCGGGACCCTTTCCTACAATGAGCAGTTCTTC
CATRGTLSYNEQFF
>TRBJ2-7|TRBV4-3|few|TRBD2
TGCGCCAGCAGCCGAGGGACTAGCGTCCCTTACGAGCAGTACTTC
CASSRGTSVPYEQYF
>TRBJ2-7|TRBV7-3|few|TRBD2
TGTGCCAGCAGTCAATCACCGGGACTAGCCTACGAGCAGTACTTC
CASSQSPGLAYEQYF
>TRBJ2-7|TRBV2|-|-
TGTGCCAGCAGGACAGATTCCACCTACGAGCAGTACTTC
CASRTDSTYEQYF
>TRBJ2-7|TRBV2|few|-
TGTGCCAGCAGTGAGGTCCTACAGGGAGAGCAGTACTTC
CASSEVLQGEQYF